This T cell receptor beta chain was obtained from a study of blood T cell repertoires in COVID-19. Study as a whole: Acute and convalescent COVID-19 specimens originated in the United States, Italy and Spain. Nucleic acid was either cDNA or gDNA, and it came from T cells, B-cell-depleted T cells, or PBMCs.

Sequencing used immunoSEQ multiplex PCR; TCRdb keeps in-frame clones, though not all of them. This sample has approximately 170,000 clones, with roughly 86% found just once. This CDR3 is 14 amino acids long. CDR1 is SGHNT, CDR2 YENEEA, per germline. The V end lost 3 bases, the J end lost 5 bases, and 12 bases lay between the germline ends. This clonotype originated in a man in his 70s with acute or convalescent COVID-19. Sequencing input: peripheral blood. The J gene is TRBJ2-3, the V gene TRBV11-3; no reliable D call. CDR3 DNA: TGTGCCAGCAGCTTTGACATCGCCCAAGATACGCAGTATTTT. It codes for CASSFDIAQDTQYF.